This T cell receptor beta chain comes out of a study of T cell responses to AZD1222 COVID-19 vaccine. Sequencing was performed with immunoSEQ multiplex PCR; in TCRdb, only in-frame clones are kept and a portion is missing. The profile covers 77,000 or so clones, with 75% to 90% appearing a single time and approximately 31% taken by the ten largest. Trimming at V came to 3 bases and at J to 5 bases, leaving 6 bases not matched to a gene. The CDR3 runs to 15 residues. Germline CDR1 and CDR2: SGHRS and YFSETQ. This chain links TRBV5-1 with TRBJ2-2; 8 bases align to TRBD1. The TCR comes from an adult in good health. The material sequenced was peripheral blood, taken on day 0 of AZD1222 vaccination. The CDR3 region is CASSYPGTGTGELFF. In DNA, the CDR3 is TGCGCCAGCAGCTACCCCGGGACAGGTACCGGGGAGCTGTTTTTT.